What follows is one TCR beta chain and its context. Generated by immunoSEQ multiplex PCR, the TCRdb table keeps only in-frame clones and is missing some. This table holds roughly 100,000 clones, approximately 90% found once. This entry belongs to a study of T cell responses to AZD1222 COVID-19 vaccine. The CDR3 sequence is 15 residues long. V was pared by 3 bases and J by 6 bases, with 8 bases of the junction left unmatched. The V gene's germline CDR1 is SGHTA and CDR2 FQGNSA. The source of this sequence is an adult in good health. Sequenced material: peripheral blood, taken on day 0 of AZD1222 vaccination. The chain carries TRBV7-2 and TRBJ1-5; 7 bases agree with TRBD1. In nucleotides, the CDR3 is TGTGCCAGCAGCTTGGAGGGGGCTCGGGGTCAGCCCCAGCATTTT. Translating gives CASSLEGARGQPQHF.